This T cell receptor (beta chain) was identified in a study of response to subunit inactivated influenza vaccine (dated by TCRdb to between 2018 and 2020). In the study overall: Deep quantitative T cell receptor repertoire profiling was used in the study to track responses to a trivalent subunit inactivated influenza vaccine. Broader findings and caveats from the paper: It was suggested by the authors that each seasonal influenza vaccination may recruit only a limited number of new T cells.

About this clonotype itself: The antigen it binds to is not known. No clone much larger than this one lies a single base away; base qualities are absent.

The method behind the library was RT-PCR. Sequencing instrument: Illumina HiSeq 2500. TCRdb redid the processing of the public reads, applying fastp at Q25 and MiXCR, and retained in-frame beta chains. For every CDR3 protein sequence, its rows merge into one entry that carries the most common genes and DNA. Across this sample there are approximately 730,000 distinct CDR3 sequences, with around 14% seen only once. The ten largest clones take up around 7% of the sample. Here the sequenced sample was PBMCs from blood, taken roughly 15 days before vaccination. This sequence originates from a man aged 45-65 years who received an inactivated influenza vaccine. Donor details come from another sample of the same person, matched by shared clones.

Here is the DNA: TGTGCCAGCAGCCCATGGGACGGGACAGGTCTTTTTTACATTCAGTACTTC. It codes for CASSPWDGTGLFYIQYF. This receptor chain uses TRBV11-2 and TRBJ2-4; 8 bases in the middle match TRBD1. V loses 5 bases at its end and J loses 8 bases; junction bases beyond the gene matches: 17. CDR1 and CDR2 were assigned from the germline V gene as SGHAT and FQNNGV. The CDR3 goes from the cysteine to the phenylalanine over 17 residues. CDR3 DNA is the only sequence kept; it has 51 bases, read in frame from the first base. Outside the CDR3, residues come from the reference TRBV11-2 and TRBJ2-4 proteins, so the full variable domain is: EAGVAQSPRYKIIEKRQSVAFWCNPISGHATLYWYQQILGQGPKLLIQFQNNGVVDDSQLPKDRFSAERLKGVDSTLKIQPAKLEDSAVYLCASSPWDGTGLFYIQYFGAGTRLSVL.